This TCR beta chain was captured by sequencing in a study of CD8 T cells in Susac syndrome (dated by TCRdb to between 2018 and 2021). Turning to the overall study: Of the Susac syndrome patients who were sequenced, 5 or 6 had clinically active disease and about eight were in clinical remission. Susac syndrome patients were therapy-naive, on corticosteroids (some also receiving IVIg), or on IVIg alone at blood withdrawal. Repertoire sequencing was used to test whether CD8+ T cell activation and differentiation in Susac syndrome was antigen driven.

A remark on this clonotype: Its antigen is not yet known. Within one base of it there is no much larger clone, and no base qualities were kept.

Results the study describes overall, beyond this receptor: The number of individuals in the TCR sequencing and HLA analysis was acknowledged as relatively small. In the CD4+ T cell repertoire of Susac syndrome patients, clonal expansion was not detected.

RNA was extracted with the RNeasy kit and roughly 0.5 to 1 ug was reverse transcribed using random hexamers. The immunoSEQ multiplex PCR assay, which covers 54 Vbeta and 13 Jbeta segments, was used to amplify TCR beta CDR3 regions. Bias from PCR amplification was corrected by using a synthetic template baseline for primer optimization and for computational correction. Per the authors' processing: Only productive sequences were kept, with reads annotated to V, D and J genes according to IMGT and analyzed in immunoSEQ Analyzer. Clonality was calculated as one minus the Shannon entropy normalized by log2 of the number of productive unique sequences. For each patient and control, public and private clones were evaluated among the 100 most prevalent clones. Clones were defined as Susac-specific when absent from the healthy and MS cohorts, from about 1,100 published viral clones and from other ImmuneACCESS disease sequences. Using fastp trimming at Q25 and MiXCR clonotype assembly, TCRdb reanalyzed the public sequencing data and kept in-frame beta chains. Here each entry gathers all rows of one CDR3 protein and keeps the most common genes and DNA. What appears here as the V and J calls and clone size reflects TCRdb's work, not the paper's. In all, the sample holds some 250,000 distinct CDR3 sequences, and roughly 95% of those were seen once. Around 0.1% of the sample comes from the top ten.

The germline ends are 9 bases apart after V is trimmed by 3 bases and J by 1 base. CDR1 and CDR2 are drawn from the germline V gene: SQVTM, ANQGSEA. The CDR3 runs 13 amino acids, cysteine and phenylalanine included. Only the CDR3 portion is preserved as DNA: 39 bases, with reading frame beginning at the first base. Peripheral blood CD8+ and CD4+ T cells from healthy donors, Susac syndrome patients and multiple sclerosis patients were profiled by high-throughput TCR beta sequencing. Susac syndrome patients met recently defined diagnostic criteria for definite or probable disease. Bulk CD8+ and CD4+ T cells were purified magnetically by negative isolation, whereas CD8+ TEMRA cells were enriched by FACS. Blood was collected in EDTA tubes and processed within 24 hours, with PBMCs isolated through density gradient centrifugation. PBMCs intended for TCR sequencing were frozen in liquid nitrogen and were later thawed in a 37 degrees C water bath. Purity of sorted or isolated CD4+, CD8+ and CD8+ TEMRA cells was at least 90%.

The chain links TRBV29-1 with TRBJ1-1, with the D gene not confidently named. This sequence was found in a human donor with Susac syndrome. The specimen sequenced was CD4+ T cells from PBMCs. In nucleotide form, the sequence is TGCAGCGTTGAGTCAGGTCGGAACACTGAAGCTTTCTTT. This is translated as CSVESGRNTEAFF.